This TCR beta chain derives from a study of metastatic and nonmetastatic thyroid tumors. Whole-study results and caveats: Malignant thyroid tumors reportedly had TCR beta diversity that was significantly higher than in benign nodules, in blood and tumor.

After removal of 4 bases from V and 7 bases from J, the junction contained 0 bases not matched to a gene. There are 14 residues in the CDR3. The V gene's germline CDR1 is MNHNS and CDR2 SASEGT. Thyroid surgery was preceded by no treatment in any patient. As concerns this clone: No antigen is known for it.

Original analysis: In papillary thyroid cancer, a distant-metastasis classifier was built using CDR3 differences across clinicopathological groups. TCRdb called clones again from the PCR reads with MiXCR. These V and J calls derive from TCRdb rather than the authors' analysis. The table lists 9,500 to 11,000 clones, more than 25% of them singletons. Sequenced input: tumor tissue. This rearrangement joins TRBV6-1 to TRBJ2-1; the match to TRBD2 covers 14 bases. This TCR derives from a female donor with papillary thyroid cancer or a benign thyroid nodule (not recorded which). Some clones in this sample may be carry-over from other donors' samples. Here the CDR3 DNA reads TGTGCCAGCAGTGGACTAGCGGGAGGGAATGAGCAGTTCTTC. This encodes CASSGLAGGNEQFF.